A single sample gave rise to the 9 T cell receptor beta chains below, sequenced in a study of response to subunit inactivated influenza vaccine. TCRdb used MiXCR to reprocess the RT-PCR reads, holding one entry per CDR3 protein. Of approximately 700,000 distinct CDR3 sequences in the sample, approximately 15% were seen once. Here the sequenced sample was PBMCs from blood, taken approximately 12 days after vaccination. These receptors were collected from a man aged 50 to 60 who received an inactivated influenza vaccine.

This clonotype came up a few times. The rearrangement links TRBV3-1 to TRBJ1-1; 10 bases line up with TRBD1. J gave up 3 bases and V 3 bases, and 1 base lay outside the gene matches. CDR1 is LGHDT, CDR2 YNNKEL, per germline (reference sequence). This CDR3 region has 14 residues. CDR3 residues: CASSHGTGDTEAFF. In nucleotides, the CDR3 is TGTGCCAGCAGCCATGGGACAGGGGACACTGAAGCTTTCTTT.

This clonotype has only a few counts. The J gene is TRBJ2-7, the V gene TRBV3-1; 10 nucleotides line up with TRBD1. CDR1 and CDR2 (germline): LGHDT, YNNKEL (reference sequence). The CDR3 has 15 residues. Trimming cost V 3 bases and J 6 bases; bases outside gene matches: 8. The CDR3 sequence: CASSQTGTGVPEQYF. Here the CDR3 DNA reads TGTGCCAGCAGCCAGACCGGGACAGGGGTTCCCGAGCAGTACTTC.

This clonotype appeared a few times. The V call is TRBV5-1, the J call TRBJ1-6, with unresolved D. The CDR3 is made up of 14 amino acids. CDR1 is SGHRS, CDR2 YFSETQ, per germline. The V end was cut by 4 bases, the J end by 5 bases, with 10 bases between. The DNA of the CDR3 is TGCGCCAGCAGCCTACAGAACAATAATTCACCCCTCCACTTT. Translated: CASSLQNNNSPLHF.

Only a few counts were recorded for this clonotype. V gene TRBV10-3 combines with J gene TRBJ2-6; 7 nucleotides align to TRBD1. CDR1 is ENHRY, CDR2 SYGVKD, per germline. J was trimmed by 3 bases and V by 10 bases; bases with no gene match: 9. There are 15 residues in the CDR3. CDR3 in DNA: TGTGCCACCGGACAGGAAACTAGTGGGGCCAACGTCCTGACTTTC. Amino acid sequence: CATGQETSGANVLTF.

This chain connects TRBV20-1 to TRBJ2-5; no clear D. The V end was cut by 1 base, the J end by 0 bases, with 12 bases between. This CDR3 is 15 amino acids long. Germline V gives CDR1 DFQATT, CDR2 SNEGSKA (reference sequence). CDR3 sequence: CSARGSPINQETQYF. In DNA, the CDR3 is TGCAGTGCTAGAGGCTCACCTATCAACCAAGAGACCCAGTACTTC.

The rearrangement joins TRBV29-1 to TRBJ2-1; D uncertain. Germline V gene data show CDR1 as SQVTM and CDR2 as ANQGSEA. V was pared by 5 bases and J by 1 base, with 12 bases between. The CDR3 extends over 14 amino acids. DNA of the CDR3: TGCAGCGTTTTAGGGATCGAGTCCTACAATGAGCAGTTCTTC. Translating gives CSVLGIESYNEQFF.

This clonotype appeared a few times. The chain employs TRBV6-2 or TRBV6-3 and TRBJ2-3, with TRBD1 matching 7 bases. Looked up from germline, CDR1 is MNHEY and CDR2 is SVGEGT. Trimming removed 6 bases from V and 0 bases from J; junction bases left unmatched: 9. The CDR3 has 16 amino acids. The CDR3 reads CASRLEQGISTDTQYF. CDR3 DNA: TGTGCCAGCAGACTGGAACAGGGGATTAGCACAGATACGCAGTATTTT.

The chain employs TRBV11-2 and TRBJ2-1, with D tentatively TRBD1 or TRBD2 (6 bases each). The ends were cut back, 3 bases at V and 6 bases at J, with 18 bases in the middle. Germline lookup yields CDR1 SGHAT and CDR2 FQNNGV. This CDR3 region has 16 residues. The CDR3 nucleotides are TGTGCCAGCAGCTTCGAGGGGGGATACCGGCCCAATGAGCAGTTCTTC. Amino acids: CASSFEGGYRPNEQFF.

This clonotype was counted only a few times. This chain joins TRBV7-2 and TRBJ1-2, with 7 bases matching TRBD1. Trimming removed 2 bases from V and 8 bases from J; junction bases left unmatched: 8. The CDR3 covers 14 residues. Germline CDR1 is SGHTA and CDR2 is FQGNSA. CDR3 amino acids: CASSLRQGGDGYTF. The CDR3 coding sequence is TGTGCCAGCAGCTTACGTCAGGGGGGGGACGGCTACACCTTC. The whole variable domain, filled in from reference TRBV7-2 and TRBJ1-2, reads GAGVSQSPSNKVTEKGKDVELRCDPISGHTALYWYRQSLGQGLEFLIYFQGNSAPDKSGLPSDRFSAERTGGSVSTLTIQRTQQEDSAVYLCASSLRQGGDGYTFGSGTRLTVV.